The rows below give T cell receptor beta chains drawn from one sample of a study of identical twins. TCRdb fed the 5' RACE reads into MiXCR, producing one record per CDR3 protein. The data contain about 890,000 distinct CDR3 sequences, more than 9% of them singletons. This sample was shared with a second study, whose subject was yellow fever vaccine responses in identical twins.

Sequencing was done on a sample of PBMCs. All receptors come from a young woman in good health. Each CDR3 is given with its conserved first and last residue. D genes are given only for firm matches. Only some rows state a clone size, as once, few, many or a class for expanded clones.

D gene: TRBD1
V gene: TRBV12-3/TRBV12-4
J gene: TRBJ2-3
clone size: many
CDR3 protein: CASTFGTVGDTQYF
CDR3 DNA: TGTGCCAGCACCTTCGGGACAGTGGGAGATACGCAGTATTTT

D gene: .
V gene: TRBV7-3
J gene: TRBJ1-1
clone size: many
CDR3 protein: CASSFSSSGTEAFF
CDR3 DNA: TGTGCCAGCAGTTTTTCTTCGAGCGGCACTGAAGCTTTCTTT

D gene: .
V gene: TRBV11-2
J gene: TRBJ2-1
clone size: .
CDR3 protein: CASSLVPSASSYNEQFF
CDR3 DNA: TGTGCCAGCAGCTTAGTGCCTAGCGCCAGCTCCTACAATGAGCAGTTCTTC

D gene: TRBD2
V gene: TRBV28
J gene: TRBJ2-3
clone size: .
CDR3 protein: CASSFLQAGGDTQYF
CDR3 DNA: TGTGCCAGCAGTTTCTTACAGGCGGGGGGGGATACGCAGTATTTT

D gene: .
V gene: TRBV7-8
J gene: TRBJ2-1
clone size: .
CDR3 protein: CASSTMVEQFF
CDR3 DNA: TGTGCCAGCAGCACTATGGTTGAGCAGTTCTTC

D gene: .
V gene: TRBV5-1
J gene: TRBJ2-2
clone size: .
CDR3 protein: CASSMERSNAGELFF
CDR3 DNA: TGCGCCAGCAGCATGGAGAGGAGTAACGCCGGGGAGCTGTTTTTT

D gene: .
V gene: TRBV27
J gene: TRBJ1-5
clone size: few
CDR3 protein: CASRPGQYSNQPQHF
CDR3 DNA: TGTGCCAGCAGACCTGGACAGTATAGCAATCAGCCCCAGCATTTT

D gene: .
V gene: TRBV5-1
J gene: TRBJ1-1
clone size: .
CDR3 protein: CASSLIKVGTEAFF
CDR3 DNA: TGCGCCAGCAGCTTAATAAAGGTTGGCACTGAAGCTTTCTTT

D gene: TRBD1
V gene: TRBV18
J gene: TRBJ1-2
clone size: .
CDR3 protein: CASSPGQAGYTF
CDR3 DNA: TGTGCCAGCTCACCCGGACAGGCGGGCTACACCTTC

D gene: .
V gene: TRBV6-5
J gene: TRBJ1-5
clone size: few
CDR3 protein: CASSYSRPVSNQPQHF
CDR3 DNA: TGTGCCAGCAGTTACTCGAGACCAGTTAGCAATCAGCCCCAGCATTTT

D gene: .
V gene: TRBV9
J gene: TRBJ1-2
clone size: few
CDR3 protein: CASSVTGPGNYGYTF
CDR3 DNA: TGTGCCAGCAGCGTAACAGGCCCGGGCAACTATGGCTACACCTTC

D gene: .
V gene: TRBV6-1
J gene: TRBJ2-2
clone size: many
CDR3 protein: CASDDRSTGELFF
CDR3 DNA: TGTGCCAGCGACGACAGGTCCACCGGGGAGCTGTTTTTT

D gene: TRBD2
V gene: TRBV12-3/TRBV12-4
J gene: TRBJ2-5
clone size: many
CDR3 protein: CASSQSGSVGETQYF
CDR3 DNA: TGTGCCAGCAGCCAGAGCGGGAGCGTCGGAGAGACCCAGTACTTC

D gene: .
V gene: TRBV13
J gene: TRBJ2-4
clone size: .
CDR3 protein: CASSGERREKNIQYF
CDR3 DNA: TGTGCCAGCAGCGGTGAAAGGAGGGAGAAAAACATTCAGTACTTC

D gene: .
V gene: TRBV25-1
J gene: TRBJ2-5
clone size: .
CDR3 protein: CASSESGHASETQYF
CDR3 DNA: TGTGCCAGCAGTGAATCGGGGCACGCGAGTGAGACCCAGTACTTC

D gene: TRBD2
V gene: TRBV2
J gene: TRBJ2-1
clone size: many
CDR3 protein: CASSTSSGSFHEQFF
CDR3 DNA: TGTGCCAGCAGCACTTCTAGCGGGAGTTTTCATGAGCAGTTCTTC

D gene: TRBD2
V gene: TRBV7-6
J gene: TRBJ2-7
clone size: few
CDR3 protein: CASSLDPGGVYEQYF
CDR3 DNA: TGTGCCAGCAGCTTAGACCCGGGGGGGGTCTACGAGCAGTACTTC

D gene: .
V gene: TRBV5-1
J gene: TRBJ2-1
clone size: many
CDR3 protein: CASSWGRYSSYNEQFF
CDR3 DNA: TGCGCCAGCAGCTGGGGACGGTACAGCTCCTACAATGAGCAGTTCTTC

D gene: .
V gene: TRBV9
J gene: TRBJ2-2
clone size: .
CDR3 protein: CASSVASTIPGELFF
CDR3 DNA: TGTGCCAGCAGCGTAGCTAGTACAATCCCCGGGGAGCTGTTTTTT

D gene: TRBD2
V gene: TRBV10-3
J gene: TRBJ2-2
clone size: .
CDR3 protein: CAIRATSGGDTGELFF
CDR3 DNA: TGTGCCATCAGGGCGACTAGCGGGGGGGACACCGGGGAGCTGTTTTTT

D gene: .
V gene: TRBV19
J gene: TRBJ1-6
clone size: few
CDR3 protein: CASNRQGAGSPLHF
CDR3 DNA: TGTGCCAGTAACCGGCAGGGTGCGGGTTCACCCCTCCACTTT

D gene: TRBD2
V gene: TRBV28
J gene: TRBJ2-7
clone size: few
CDR3 protein: CASRPGLATKEQYF
CDR3 DNA: TGTGCCAGCAGACCGGGACTAGCGACGAAAGAGCAGTACTTC

D gene: .
V gene: TRBV7-3
J gene: TRBJ2-1
clone size: few
CDR3 protein: CASSLGAGRVSEQFF
CDR3 DNA: TGTGCCAGCAGCTTAGGGGCGGGAAGGGTAAGTGAGCAGTTCTTC

D gene: TRBD1
V gene: TRBV4-2
J gene: TRBJ1-4
clone size: .
CDR3 protein: CASSQVGQETNEKLFF
CDR3 DNA: TGTGCCAGCAGCCAAGTGGGACAGGAGACTAATGAAAAACTGTTTTTT

D gene: .
V gene: TRBV9
J gene: TRBJ2-7
clone size: few
CDR3 protein: CASSVDGTRGQYF
CDR3 DNA: TGTGCCAGCAGCGTAGATGGAACCCGAGGGCAGTACTTC

D gene: .
V gene: TRBV20-1
J gene: TRBJ2-4
clone size: .
CDR3 protein: CSAEIGGNKNIQYF
CDR3 DNA: TGCAGTGCTGAAATAGGAGGGAACAAAAACATTCAGTACTTC